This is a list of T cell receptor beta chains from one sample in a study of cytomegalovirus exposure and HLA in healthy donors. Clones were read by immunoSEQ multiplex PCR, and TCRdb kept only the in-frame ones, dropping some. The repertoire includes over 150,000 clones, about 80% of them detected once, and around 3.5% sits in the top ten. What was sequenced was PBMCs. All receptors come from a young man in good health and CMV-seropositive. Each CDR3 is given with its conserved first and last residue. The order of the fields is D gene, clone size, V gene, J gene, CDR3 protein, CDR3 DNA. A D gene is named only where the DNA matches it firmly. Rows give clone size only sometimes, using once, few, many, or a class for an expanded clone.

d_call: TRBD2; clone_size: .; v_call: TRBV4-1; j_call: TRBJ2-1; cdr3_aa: CASSHPGLAAYNEQFF; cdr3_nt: TGCGCCAGCAGCCACCCGGGACTAGCGGCCTACAATGAGCAGTTCTTC
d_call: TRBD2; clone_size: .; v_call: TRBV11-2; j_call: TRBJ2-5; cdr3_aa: CASSEWTGLGQETQYF; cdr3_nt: TGTGCCAGCAGTGAATGGACTGGACTAGGCCAAGAGACCCAGTACTTC
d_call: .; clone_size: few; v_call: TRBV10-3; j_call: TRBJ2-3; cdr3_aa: CAIIETSRTDTQYF; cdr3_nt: TGTGCCATCATCGAGACTAGTCGCACAGATACGCAGTATTTT
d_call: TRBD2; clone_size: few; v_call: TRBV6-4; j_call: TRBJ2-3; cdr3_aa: CASSASGGPTDTQYF; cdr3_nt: TGTGCCAGCAGCGCAAGCGGGGGGCCCACAGATACGCAGTATTTT
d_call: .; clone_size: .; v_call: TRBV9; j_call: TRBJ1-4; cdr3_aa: CASSHGGSNEKLFF; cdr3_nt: TGTGCCAGCAGTCACGGGGGTTCTAATGAAAAACTGTTTTTT
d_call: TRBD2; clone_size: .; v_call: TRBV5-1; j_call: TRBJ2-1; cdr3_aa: CASSPLGVAGGREQFF; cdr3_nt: TGCGCCAGCAGCCCCCTCGGGGTAGCGGGGGGGCGTGAGCAGTTCTTC
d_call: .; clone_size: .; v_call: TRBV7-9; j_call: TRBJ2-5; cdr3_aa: CASSFPLGVQYF; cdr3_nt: TGTGCCAGCAGCTTTCCCTTAGGAGTCCAGTACTTC
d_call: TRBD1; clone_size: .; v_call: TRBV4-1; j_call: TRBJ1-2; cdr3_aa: CASSPRQGGYGYTF; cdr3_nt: TGCGCCAGCAGCCCACGACAGGGAGGCTATGGCTACACCTTC
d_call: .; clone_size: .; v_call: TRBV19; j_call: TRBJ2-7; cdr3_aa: CASSIRARDEQYF; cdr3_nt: TGTGCCAGTAGTATCAGAGCCCGGGACGAGCAGTACTTC
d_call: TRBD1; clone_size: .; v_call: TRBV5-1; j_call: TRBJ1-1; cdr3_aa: CASSWKGAGNTEAFF; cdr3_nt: TGCGCCAGCAGCTGGAAGGGGGCGGGGAACACTGAAGCTTTCTTT
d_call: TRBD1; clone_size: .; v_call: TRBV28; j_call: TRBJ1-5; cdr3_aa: CASSVTGGNQPQHF; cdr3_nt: TGTGCCAGCAGTGTGACAGGGGGCAATCAGCCCCAGCATTTT
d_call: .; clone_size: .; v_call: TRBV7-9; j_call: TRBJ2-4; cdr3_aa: CASSSSVLAKNIQYF; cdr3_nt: TGTGCCAGCAGCTCGTCGGTACTAGCCAAAAACATTCAGTACTTC
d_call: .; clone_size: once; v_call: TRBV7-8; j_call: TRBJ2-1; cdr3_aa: CASSLSLSSYNEQFF; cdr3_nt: TGTGCCAGCAGCTTATCGCTAAGCTCCTACAATGAGCAGTTCTTC
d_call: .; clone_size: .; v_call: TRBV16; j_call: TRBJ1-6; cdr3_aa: CASSQSPRGADSPLHF; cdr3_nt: TGTGCCAGCAGCCAATCGCCGCGGGGTGCGGATTCACCCCTCCACTTT
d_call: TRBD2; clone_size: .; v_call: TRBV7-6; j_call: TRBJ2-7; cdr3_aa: CASSLGSSGEQYF; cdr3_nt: TGTGCCAGCAGCTTAGGGTCTAGCGGCGAGCAGTACTTC
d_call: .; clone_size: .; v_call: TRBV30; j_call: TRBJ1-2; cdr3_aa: CAWSPSLRGYTF; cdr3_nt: TGTGCCTGGAGCCCCTCCTTGAGGGGCTACACCTTC
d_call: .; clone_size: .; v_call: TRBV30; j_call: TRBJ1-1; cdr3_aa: CAWSTGFGTEAFF; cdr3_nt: TGTGCCTGGAGTACGGGGTTTGGCACTGAAGCTTTCTTT
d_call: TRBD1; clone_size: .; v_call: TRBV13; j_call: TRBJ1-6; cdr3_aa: CASSGQGRDYNSPLHF; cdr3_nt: TGTGCCAGCAGCGGACAGGGGAGGGACTATAATTCACCCCTCCACTTT
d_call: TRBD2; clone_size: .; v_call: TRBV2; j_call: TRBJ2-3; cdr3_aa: CASSSRLAGGANTQYF; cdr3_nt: TGTGCCAGCAGTTCCCGCTTAGCGGGGGGGGCAAATACGCAGTATTTT
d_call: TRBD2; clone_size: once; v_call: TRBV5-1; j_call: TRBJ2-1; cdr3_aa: CASSLLQTSGDHNEQFF; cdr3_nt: TGCGCCAGCAGCTTGCTCCAGACTAGCGGGGACCACAATGAGCAGTTCTTC
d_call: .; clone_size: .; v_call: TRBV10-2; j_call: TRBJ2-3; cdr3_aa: CASSESPSSTDTQYF; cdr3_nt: TGCGCCAGCAGTGAGTCTCCTTCTAGCACAGATACGCAGTATTTT
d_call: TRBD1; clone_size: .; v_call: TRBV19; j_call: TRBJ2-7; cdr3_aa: CASSIVLGQGSYEQYF; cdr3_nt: TGTGCCAGTAGTATCGTTTTGGGACAGGGCTCCTACGAGCAGTACTTC
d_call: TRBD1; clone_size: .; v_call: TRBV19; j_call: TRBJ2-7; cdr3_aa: CASSPGQLYEQYF; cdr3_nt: TGTGCCAGTAGTCCGGGACAGCTCTACGAGCAGTACTTC
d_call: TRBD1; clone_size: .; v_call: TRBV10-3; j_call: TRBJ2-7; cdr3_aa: CAIRNRQDRHSEQYF; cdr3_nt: TGTGCCATCAGGAATCGGCAGGACAGGCACAGCGAGCAGTACTTC
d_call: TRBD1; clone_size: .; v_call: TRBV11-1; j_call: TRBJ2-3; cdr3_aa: CASSFTGTEADTQYF; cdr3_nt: TGTGCCAGCAGCTTCACGGGGACAGAGGCGGATACGCAGTATTTT
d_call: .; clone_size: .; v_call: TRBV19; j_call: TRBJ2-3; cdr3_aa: CASSHYSLATTDTQYF; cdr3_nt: TGTGCCAGTAGTCACTATTCCTTAGCGACGACAGATACGCAGTATTTT
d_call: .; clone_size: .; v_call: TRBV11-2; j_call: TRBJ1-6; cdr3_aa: CASSLDSYNSPLHF; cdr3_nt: TGTGCCAGCAGCTTAGACAGTTATAATTCACCCCTCCACTTT
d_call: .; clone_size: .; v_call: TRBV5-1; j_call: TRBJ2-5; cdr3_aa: CASSLDSTQETQYF; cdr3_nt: TGCGCCAGCAGCTTAGACTCAACCCAAGAGACCCAGTACTTC
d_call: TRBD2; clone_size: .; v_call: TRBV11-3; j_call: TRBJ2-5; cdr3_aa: CASSFWGGLGETQYF; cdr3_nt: TGTGCCAGCAGCTTCTGGGGGGGTTTGGGGGAGACCCAGTACTTC
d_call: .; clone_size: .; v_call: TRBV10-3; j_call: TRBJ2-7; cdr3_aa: CAIAAPNYEQYF; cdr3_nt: TGTGCCATCGCGGCCCCCAACTACGAGCAGTACTTC
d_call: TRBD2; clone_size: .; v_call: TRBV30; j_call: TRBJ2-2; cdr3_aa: CAWRVAGSGELFF; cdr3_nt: TGTGCCTGGAGGGTAGCGGGGTCCGGGGAGCTGTTTTTT
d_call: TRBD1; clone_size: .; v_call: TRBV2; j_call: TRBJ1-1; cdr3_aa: CASSDQGARTEAFF; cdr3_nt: TGTGCCAGCAGTGATCAGGGGGCGAGAACTGAAGCTTTCTTT
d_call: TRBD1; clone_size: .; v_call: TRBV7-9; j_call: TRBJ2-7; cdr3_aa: CASSLLQGARYEQYF; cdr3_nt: TGTGCCAGCAGCTTACTACAGGGGGCGCGCTACGAGCAGTACTTC
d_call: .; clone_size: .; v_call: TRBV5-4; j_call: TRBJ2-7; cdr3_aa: CASSRAGSSYEQYF; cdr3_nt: TGTGCCAGCAGTAGGGCGGGAAGCTCCTACGAGCAGTACTTC
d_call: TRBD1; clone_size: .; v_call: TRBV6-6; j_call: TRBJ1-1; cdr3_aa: CASVRDRGSEAFF; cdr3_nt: TGTGCCAGCGTCCGGGACAGGGGTTCTGAAGCTTTCTTT
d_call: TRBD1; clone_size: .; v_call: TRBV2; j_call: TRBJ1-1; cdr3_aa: CASTREGALGTEAFF; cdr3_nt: TGTGCCAGCACTCGGGAGGGGGCGCTGGGTACTGAAGCTTTCTTT
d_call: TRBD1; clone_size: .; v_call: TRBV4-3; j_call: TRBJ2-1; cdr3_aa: CASSTGTGRNNEQFF; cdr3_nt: TGCGCCAGCAGCACCGGGACAGGAAGGAACAATGAGCAGTTCTTC
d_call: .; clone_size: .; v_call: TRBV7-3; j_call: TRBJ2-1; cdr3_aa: CASSTSQGLGEQFF; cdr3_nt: TGTGCCAGCAGCACAAGCCAGGGGCTGGGTGAGCAGTTCTTC
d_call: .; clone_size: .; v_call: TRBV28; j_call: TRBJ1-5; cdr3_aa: CASRFSGMVSNQPQHF; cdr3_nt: TGTGCCAGCAGATTCTCAGGGATGGTTAGCAATCAGCCCCAGCATTTT
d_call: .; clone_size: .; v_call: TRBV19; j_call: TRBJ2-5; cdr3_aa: CASSSGGLLETQYF; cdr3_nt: TGTGCCAGTAGTAGTGGGGGGTTACTGGAGACCCAGTACTTC
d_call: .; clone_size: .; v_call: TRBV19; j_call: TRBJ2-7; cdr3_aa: CASSQDRTYEQYF; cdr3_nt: TGTGCCAGTAGTCAAGACAGGACCTACGAGCAGTACTTC
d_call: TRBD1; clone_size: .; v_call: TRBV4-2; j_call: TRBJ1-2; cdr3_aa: CASSQATGPTNYGYTF; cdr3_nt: TGTGCCAGCAGCCAAGCGACAGGGCCCACTAACTATGGCTACACCTTC
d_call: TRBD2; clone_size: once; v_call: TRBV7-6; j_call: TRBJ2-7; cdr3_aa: CASSSTSGGYEQYF; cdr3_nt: TGTGCCAGCAGCTCCACTAGCGGGGGCTACGAGCAGTACTTC
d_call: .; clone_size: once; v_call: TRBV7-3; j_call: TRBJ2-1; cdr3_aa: CASSGGATYNEQFF; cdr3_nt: TGTGCCAGCAGTGGCGGGGCGACATACAATGAGCAGTTCTTC
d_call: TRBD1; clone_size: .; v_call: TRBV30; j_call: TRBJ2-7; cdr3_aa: CASGQGYEQYF; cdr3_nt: TGTGCCTCGGGACAGGGATACGAGCAGTACTTC
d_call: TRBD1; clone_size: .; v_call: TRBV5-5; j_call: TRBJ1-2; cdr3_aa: CASSPMTGSGRGYTF; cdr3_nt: TGTGCCAGCAGCCCGATGACAGGGTCGGGCCGTGGCTACACCTTC
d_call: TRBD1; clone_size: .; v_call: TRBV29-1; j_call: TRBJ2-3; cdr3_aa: CSVERGTGGYADTQYF; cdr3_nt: TGCAGCGTTGAGCGAGGAACAGGGGGTTACGCAGATACGCAGTATTTT
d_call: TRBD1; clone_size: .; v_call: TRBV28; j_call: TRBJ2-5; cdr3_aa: CASSSGQAQETQYF; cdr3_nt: TGTGCCAGCAGCTCGGGACAGGCCCAAGAGACCCAGTACTTC
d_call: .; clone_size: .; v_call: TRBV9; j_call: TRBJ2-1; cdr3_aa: CASSGGGHTQVEQFF; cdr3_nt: TGTGCCAGCAGCGGAGGGGGACATACACAAGTTGAGCAGTTCTTC
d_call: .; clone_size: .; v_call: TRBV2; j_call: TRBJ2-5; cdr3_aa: CASSAVPRETQYF; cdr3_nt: TGTGCCAGCAGTGCCGTGCCGAGGGAGACCCAGTACTTC
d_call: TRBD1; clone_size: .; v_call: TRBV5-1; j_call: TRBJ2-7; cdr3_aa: CASSRQQDRGYEQYF; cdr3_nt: TGCGCCAGCAGCCGGCAACAGGACAGGGGCTACGAGCAGTACTTC
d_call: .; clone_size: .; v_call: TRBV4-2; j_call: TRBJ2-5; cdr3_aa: CASSQDPWGEETQYF; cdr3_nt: TGTGCCAGCAGCCAAGATCCATGGGGAGAAGAGACCCAGTACTTC
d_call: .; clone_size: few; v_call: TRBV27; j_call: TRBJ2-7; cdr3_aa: CASSPLSGRTYEQYF; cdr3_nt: TGTGCCAGCAGCCCCCTTTCGGGGAGGACCTACGAGCAGTACTTC
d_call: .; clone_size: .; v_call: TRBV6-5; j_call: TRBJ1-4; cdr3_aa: CASTQRVGEKLFF; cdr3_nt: TGTGCCAGCACACAGAGGGTTGGGGAAAAACTGTTTTTT
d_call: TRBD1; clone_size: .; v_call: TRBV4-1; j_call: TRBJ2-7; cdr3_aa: CASSQGQGAYEQYF; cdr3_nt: TGCGCCAGCAGCCAGGGACAGGGGGCGTACGAGCAGTACTTC
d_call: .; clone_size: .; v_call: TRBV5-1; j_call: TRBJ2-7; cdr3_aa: CASSVDITYEQYF; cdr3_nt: TGCGCCAGCAGCGTCGACATTACCTACGAGCAGTACTTC
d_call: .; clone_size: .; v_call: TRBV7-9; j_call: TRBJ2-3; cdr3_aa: CASSLDGGESDTQYF; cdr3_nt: TGTGCCAGCAGCTTAGATGGCGGAGAATCCGATACGCAGTATTTT
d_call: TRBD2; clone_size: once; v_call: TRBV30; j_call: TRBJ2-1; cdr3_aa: CAWIPPTGTSGGQYSYNEQFF; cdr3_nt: TGTGCCTGGATTCCCCCCACGGGGACTAGCGGGGGGCAGTACTCCTACAATGAGCAGTTCTTC
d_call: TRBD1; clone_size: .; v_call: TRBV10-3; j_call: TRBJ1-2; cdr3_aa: CAGQRTGDYGYTF; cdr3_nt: TGTGCCGGGCAAAGGACAGGGGATTATGGCTACACCTTC